The 5 T cell receptor beta chains below were found in one sample sequenced in a study of T cell responses to AZD1222 COVID-19 vaccine. Generated by immunoSEQ multiplex PCR, the TCRdb table keeps only in-frame clones and is missing some. The table includes tens of thousands of clones, around nine tenths detected once. Sample: peripheral blood, taken on day 0 of MenACWY control vaccination. These receptor sequences come from an adult in good health.

The chain recombines TRBV5-1 with TRBJ1-4, with 7 bases matching TRBD1. The junction had 10 bases not matched to a gene; V was cut back by 4 bases and J by 1 base. From germline, CDR1 is SGHRS and CDR2 YFSETQ. The CDR3 sequence is 17 residues long. The CDR3 loop is CASSGTGAYGTNEKLFF. In DNA form, the CDR3 reads TGCGCCAGCAGCGGCACAGGGGCTTATGGAACTAATGAAAAACTGTTTTTT. Based on the CDR3 plus reference TRBV5-1 and TRBJ1-4, the full variable domain is KAGVTQTPRYLIKTRGQQVTLSCSPISGHRSVSWYQQTPGQGLQFLFEYFSETQRNKGNFPGRFSGRQFSNSRSEMNVSTLELGDSALYLCASSGTGAYGTNEKLFFGSGTQLSVL.

The chain is built from TRBV27 and TRBJ1-3; 10 bases are a match to TRBD1. Germline V gene lookup returns CDR1 MNHEY and CDR2 SMNVEV (reference sequence). This CDR3 comprises 16 residues. J was trimmed by 2 bases and V by 0 bases; bases with no gene match: 1. The CDR3 protein is CASSLSGQGTGNTIYF. For the CDR3, the DNA is TGTGCCAGCAGTTTATCGGGACAGGGGACTGGAAACACCATATATTTT.

The rearrangement joins TRBV19 to TRBJ2-1; TRBD2 matches at 8 bases. The length of the CDR3 is 14 residues. The V gene's germline CDR1 is LNHDA and CDR2 SQIVND (reference sequence). J lost 4 bases, V lost 11 bases, and 10 bases had no gene match. The CDR3, as DNA: TGTGCCGTGAGTAGAGCGGGAGTGTACAATGAGCAGTTCTTC. This encodes CAVSRAGVYNEQFF.

The CDR3 reads CASSQVAALSGNTIYF. CDR3 bases: TGTGCCAGCAGCCAAGTCGCGGCCCTCTCTGGAAACACCATATATTTT. This chain connects TRBV3-1 (or the pseudogene TRBV3-2) to TRBJ1-3, with D unresolved. The CDR3 is 16 amino acids. The ends were cut back, 1 base at V and 0 bases at J, with 10 bases in the middle. Germline-derived CDR1 and CDR2 are LGHDT and YNNKEL (reference sequence).

The chain recombines TRBV29-1 with TRBJ1-3; 8 bases fit TRBD1. V lost 6 bases to trimming and J lost 2 bases; unmatched junction nucleotides: 9. Germline V CDR1 and CDR2: SQVTM, ANQGSEA. There are 15 residues in the CDR3. CDR3 in DNA: TGCAGCGTCGGGGGGGACAGGCACACTGGAAACACCATATATTTT. Translation: CSVGGDRHTGNTIYF.